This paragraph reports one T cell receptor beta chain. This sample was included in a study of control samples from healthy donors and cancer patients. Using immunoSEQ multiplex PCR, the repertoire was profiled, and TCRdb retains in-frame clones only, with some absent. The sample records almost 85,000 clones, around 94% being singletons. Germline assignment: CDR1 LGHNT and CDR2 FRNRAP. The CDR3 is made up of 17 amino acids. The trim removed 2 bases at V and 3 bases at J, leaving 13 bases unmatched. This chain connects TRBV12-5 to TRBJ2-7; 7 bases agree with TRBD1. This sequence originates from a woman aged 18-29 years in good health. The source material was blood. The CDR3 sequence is CASGLPTSMDRLYEQYF. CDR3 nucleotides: TGTGCTAGTGGTTTGCCTACCTCTATGGACAGGCTCTACGAGCAGTACTTC.